The following is a TCR beta chain sequence with its context. Its matching antigen is unknown. These data are taken from a study of PD-L1 blockade in urothelial cancer. Study information: Males with urothelial cancer arising in the bladder constituted about 90% of the roughly 30 patients. Enrolled patients had been treated previously with 0 to 3 chemotherapy regimens. Blood was tested 3 weeks (second dose) and 6 weeks into treatment. Study observations and caveats: Better survival was forecast by a pretreatment blood TCR clonality below the median.

Generated by immunoSEQ multiplex PCR, the TCRdb table keeps only in-frame clones and is missing some. The table records approximately 39,000 clones, around 85% of them present only once. Time point: pretreatment peripheral blood. This CDR3 spans 14 amino acids. V lost 1 base and J lost 5, with 11 bases in between. Germline V gene sequence: CDR1 SGHNT, CDR2 YENEEA. The material sequenced was PBMCs, taken around atezolizumab (anti-PD-L1) treatment. V usage is TRBV11-3 and J usage is TRBJ1-1, with TRBD1 as a possible D gene (5 bases). This receptor was identified in an older man with urothelial cancer. The CDR3 reads CASSLGSTGTEAFF. The CDR3 DNA reads TGTGCCAGCAGCTTAGGGTCTACAGGTACTGAAGCTTTCTTT.